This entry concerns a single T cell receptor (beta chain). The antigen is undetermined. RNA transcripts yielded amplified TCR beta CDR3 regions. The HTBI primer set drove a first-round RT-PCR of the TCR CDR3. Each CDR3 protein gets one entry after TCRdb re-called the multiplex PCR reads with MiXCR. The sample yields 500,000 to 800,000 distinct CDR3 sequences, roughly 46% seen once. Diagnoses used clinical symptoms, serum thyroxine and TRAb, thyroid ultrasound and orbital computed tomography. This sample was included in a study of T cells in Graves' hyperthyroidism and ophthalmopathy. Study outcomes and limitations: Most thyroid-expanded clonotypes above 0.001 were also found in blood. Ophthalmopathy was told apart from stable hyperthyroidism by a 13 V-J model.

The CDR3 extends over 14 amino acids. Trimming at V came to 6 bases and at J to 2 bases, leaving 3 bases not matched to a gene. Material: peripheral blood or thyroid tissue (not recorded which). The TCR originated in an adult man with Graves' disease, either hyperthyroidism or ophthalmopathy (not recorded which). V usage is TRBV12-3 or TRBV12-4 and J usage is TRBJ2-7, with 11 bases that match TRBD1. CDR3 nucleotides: TGTGCCAGCAGCGGGACAGGGGGTGCCTACGAGCAGTACTTC. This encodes CASSGTGGAYEQYF.